This T cell receptor beta chain is from a study of graft-versus-host responses after intestinal transplantation. About the study: Tacrolimus and steroids were given for 2 to 4 years to all recipients after anti-thymocyte globulin induction. Study observations and caveats: GvH clonotypes were identified within recipient marrow, with a subset emerging first in ileum or blood.

Note on this clone: Its antigen remains unidentified.

Here immunoSEQ multiplex PCR was the method, and the copy in TCRdb shows in-frame clones only, minus some. The table includes approximately 94,000 clones, roughly 87% detected once. V was clipped by 3 bases and J by 1 base, with 6 bases between them. CDR1 and CDR2 (germline): SEHNR, FQNEAQ (reference sequence). The CDR3 extends over 13 amino acids. The sequencing used unstimulated CD4+ T cells sorted from spleen or lymph node cells, collected before transplant. The receptor comes from a human donor who was the organ donor for an intestinal transplant. The J gene is TRBJ1-1, the V gene TRBV7-9, with D hard to call. In DNA, the CDR3 is TGTGCCAGCAGCTTCGGCGCGAACACTGAAGCTTTCTTT. Amino acid sequence: CASSFGANTEAFF.